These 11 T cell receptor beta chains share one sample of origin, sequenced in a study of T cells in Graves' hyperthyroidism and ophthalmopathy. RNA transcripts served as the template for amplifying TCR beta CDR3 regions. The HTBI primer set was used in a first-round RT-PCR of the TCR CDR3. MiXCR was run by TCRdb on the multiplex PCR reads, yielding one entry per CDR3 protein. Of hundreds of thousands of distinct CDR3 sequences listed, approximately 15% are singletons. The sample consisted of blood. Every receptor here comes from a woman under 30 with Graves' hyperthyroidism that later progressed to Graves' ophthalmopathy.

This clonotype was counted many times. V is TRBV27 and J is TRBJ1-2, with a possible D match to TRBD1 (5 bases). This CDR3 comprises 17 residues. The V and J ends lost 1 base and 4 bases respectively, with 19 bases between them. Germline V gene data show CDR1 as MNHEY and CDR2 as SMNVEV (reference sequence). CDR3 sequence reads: CASSLYRDAPTFYGYTF. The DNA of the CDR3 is TGTGCCAGCAGTTTATATCGGGACGCCCCGACCTTCTATGGCTACACCTTC.

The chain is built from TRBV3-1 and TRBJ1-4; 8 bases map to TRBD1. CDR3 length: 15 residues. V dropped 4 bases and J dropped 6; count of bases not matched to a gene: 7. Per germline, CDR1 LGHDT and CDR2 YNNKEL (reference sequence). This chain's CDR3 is CASSPRGQGDEKLFF. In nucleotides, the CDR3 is TGTGCCAGCAGCCCCCGTGGACAGGGCGATGAAAAACTGTTTTTT.

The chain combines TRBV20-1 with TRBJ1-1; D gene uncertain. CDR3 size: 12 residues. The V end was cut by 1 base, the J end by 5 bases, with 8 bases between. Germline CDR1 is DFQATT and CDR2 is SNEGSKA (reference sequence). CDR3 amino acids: CSARGAGTEAFF. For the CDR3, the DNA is TGCAGTGCTAGAGGGGCGGGGACTGAAGCTTTCTTT.

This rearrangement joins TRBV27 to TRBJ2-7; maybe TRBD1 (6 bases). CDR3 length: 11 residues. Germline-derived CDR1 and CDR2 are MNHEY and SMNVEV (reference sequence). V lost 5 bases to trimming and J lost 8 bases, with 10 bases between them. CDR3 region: CASSRGTQQYF. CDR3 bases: TGTGCCAGCAGTCGAGGGACACAGCAGTACTTC.

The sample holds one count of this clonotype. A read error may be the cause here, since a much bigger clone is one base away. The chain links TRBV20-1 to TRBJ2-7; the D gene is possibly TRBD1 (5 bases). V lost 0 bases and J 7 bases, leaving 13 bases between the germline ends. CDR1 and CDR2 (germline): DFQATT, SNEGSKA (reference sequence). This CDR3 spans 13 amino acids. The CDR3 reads CSAREAGLGEQYF. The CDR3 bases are TGCAGTGCTAGAGAGGCAGGGCTCGGGGAGCAGTACTTC.

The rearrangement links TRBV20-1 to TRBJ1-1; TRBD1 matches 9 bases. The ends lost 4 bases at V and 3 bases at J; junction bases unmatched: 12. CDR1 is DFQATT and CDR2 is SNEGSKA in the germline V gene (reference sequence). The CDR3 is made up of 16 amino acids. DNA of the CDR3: TGCAGTGCTAAGCCGGGACAGGGTGATGGAGACACTGAAGCTTTCTTT. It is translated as CSAKPGQGDGDTEAFF.

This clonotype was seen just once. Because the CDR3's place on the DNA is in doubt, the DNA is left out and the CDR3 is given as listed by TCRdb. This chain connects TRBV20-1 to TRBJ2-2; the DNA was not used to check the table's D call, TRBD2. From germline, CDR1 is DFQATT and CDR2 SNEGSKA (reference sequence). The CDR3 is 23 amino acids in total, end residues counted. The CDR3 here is CSARAETSDYEQYFGPGTGELFF.

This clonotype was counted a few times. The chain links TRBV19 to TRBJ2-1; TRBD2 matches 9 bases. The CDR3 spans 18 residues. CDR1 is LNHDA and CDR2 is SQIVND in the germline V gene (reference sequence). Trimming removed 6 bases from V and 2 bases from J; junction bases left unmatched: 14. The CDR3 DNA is TGTGCCAGTAGGTTCCGGGGGGCTAGCGGGAACACCTACAATGAGCAGTTCTTC. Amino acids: CASRFRGASGNTYNEQFF.

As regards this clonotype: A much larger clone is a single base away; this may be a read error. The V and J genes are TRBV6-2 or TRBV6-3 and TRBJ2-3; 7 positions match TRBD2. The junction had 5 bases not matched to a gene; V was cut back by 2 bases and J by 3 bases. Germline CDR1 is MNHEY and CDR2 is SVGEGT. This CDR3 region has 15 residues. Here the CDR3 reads CASSYPTGGTDTQYF. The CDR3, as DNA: TGTGCCAGCAGTTACCCAACGGGAGGTACAGATACGCAGTATTTT.

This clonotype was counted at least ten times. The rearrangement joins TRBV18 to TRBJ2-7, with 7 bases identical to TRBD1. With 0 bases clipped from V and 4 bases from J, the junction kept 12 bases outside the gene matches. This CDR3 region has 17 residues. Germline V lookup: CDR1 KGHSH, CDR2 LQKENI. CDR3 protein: CASSPPLKAGGKYEQYF. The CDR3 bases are TGTGCCAGCTCACCACCCTTGAAGGCAGGGGGAAAATACGAGCAGTACTTC.

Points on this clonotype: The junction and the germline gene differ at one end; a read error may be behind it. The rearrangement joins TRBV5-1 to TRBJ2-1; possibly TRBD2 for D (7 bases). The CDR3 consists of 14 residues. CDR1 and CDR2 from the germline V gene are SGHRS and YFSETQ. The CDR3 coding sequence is TGCACCAGCAGCTTAGGGGGGGCATACAATGAGCAGTTCTTC. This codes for CTSSLGGAYNEQFF.